These T cell receptor beta chains were read from a single sample in a study of blood T cell repertoires in COVID-19. The repertoire was sequenced with immunoSEQ multiplex PCR; TCRdb's copy has only in-frame clones and lacks some. The repertoire includes some 400,000 clones, around 87% of them detected once, and 2% to 2.5% sits in the top ten. The sequenced material came from peripheral blood. These receptors all come from a woman aged 60-75 years with COVID-19, enrolled during active disease. Each CDR3 is given with its conserved first and last residue. D genes are given only for firm matches. Rows may omit the clone size; those that give it use once, few, many or a size class.

J gene	clone size	V gene	D gene	CDR3 DNA	CDR3 protein
TRBJ1-3	-	TRBV6-5	-	TGTGCCAGCAGTTACCGAAGGGGTGCAGGAAACACCATATATTTT	CASSYRRGAGNTIYF
TRBJ2-7	-	TRBV10-3	-	TGTGCCATCAGTGAGAAACAGTACTCCTACGAGCAGTACTTC	CAISEKQYSYEQYF
TRBJ1-1	few	TRBV6-5	-	TGTGCCAGCAGTTACCGGAACACTGAAGCTTTCTTT	CASSYRNTEAFF
TRBJ1-1	-	TRBV11-2	-	TGTGCCAGCAGCTTGAACTCTGAAGCTTTCTTT	CASSLNSEAFF
TRBJ1-2	-	TRBV11-2	-	TGTGCCAGCAGCTTAGAAGAGGGATCGCGCTATGGCTACACCTTC	CASSLEEGSRYGYTF
TRBJ2-1	-	TRBV5-4	-	TGTGCCAGCAGCTTCCTCAGGGATGAGCAGTTCTTC	CASSFLRDEQFF
TRBJ1-5	-	TRBV6-5	TRBD1	TGTGCCAGCAGTTACCGGGACAGGGGTAGCAATCAGCCCCAGCATTTT	CASSYRDRGSNQPQHF
TRBJ2-2	-	TRBV4-1	TRBD2	TGCGCCAGCAGCCAAGAAAGCGGGGGGGCCTCCGGGGAGCTGTTTTTT	CASSQESGGASGELFF
TRBJ1-5	-	TRBV2	-	TGTGCCAGCAGAAGGACAGTAAGCAATCAGCCCCAGCATTTT	CASRRTVSNQPQHF
TRBJ1-5	-	TRBV5-5	TRBD1	TGTGCCAGCAGCCCGGGACAGGGTTATGATCAGCCCCAGCATTTT	CASSPGQGYDQPQHF
TRBJ2-7	-	TRBV5-1	TRBD1	TGCGCCAGCAGGATCGACGCAGGGGGTAACTACGAGCAGTACTTC	CASRIDAGGNYEQYF
TRBJ2-7	-	TRBV3-1/TRBV3-2	-	TGTGCCAGCAGCCAAGATGCGAGCCGTTACGAGCAGTACTTC	CASSQDASRYEQYF
TRBJ1-1	-	TRBV7-8	-	TGTGCCAGCAGCTTCCACCTGGGGACAATCGAAGCTTTCTTT	CASSFHLGTIEAFF
TRBJ2-2	-	TRBV6-5	TRBD2	TGTGCCAGCAGTTATAGCCTAGCGGGGGACACCGGGGAGCTGTTTTTT	CASSYSLAGDTGELFF
TRBJ2-5	-	TRBV24-1	-	TGTGCCCCTGACCTGGGCCCACCCTTGGCGGAGACCCAGTACTTC	CAPDLGPPLAETQYF
TRBJ2-7	once	TRBV28	-	TGTGCCAGCAGCGGAGGGAGCTACGAGCAGTACTTC	CASSGGSYEQYF
TRBJ2-5	-	TRBV19	TRBD1	TGTGCCAGTAGTGGACAGGGTGTTGGAGAGACCCAGTACTTC	CASSGQGVGETQYF
TRBJ2-1	-	TRBV7-3	TRBD2	TGTGCCAGCAGCTCCTCTAGCGGGGGGATTGAGCAGTTCTTC	CASSSSSGGIEQFF
TRBJ1-1	-	TRBV21-1	-	TGTGCCAGCAGCAACAAGACAGGGGAGAACACTGAAGCTTTCTTT	CASSNKTGENTEAFF
TRBJ1-2	-	TRBV29-1	-	TGCAGCGTTGTTTGGGGGGGGAGCAACTATGGCTACACCTTC	CSVVWGGSNYGYTF
TRBJ2-1	-	TRBV5-1	-	TGCGCCAGCAGTGGAGGGCAGGGCTTCAATGAGCAGTTCTTC	CASSGGQGFNEQFF
TRBJ2-3	-	TRBV5-1	-	TGCGCCAGCAGCTTTGGTCTAGCGCCAGATACGCAGTATTTT	CASSFGLAPDTQYF
TRBJ2-3	-	TRBV5-1	-	TGCGCCAGCAGCTCATTAGCCGCTTTTACAGATACGCAGTATTTT	CASSSLAAFTDTQYF
TRBJ1-6	-	TRBV7-9	-	TGTGCCAGCAGCCAGCTGGGGGCTAATTCACCCCTCCACTTT	CASSQLGANSPLHF
TRBJ1-4	-	TRBV6-6	TRBD1	TGTGCCAGCAACCGACAGGGGGCGGTAGAAAAACTGTTTTTT	CASNRQGAVEKLFF
TRBJ2-7	-	TRBV27	-	TGTGCCAGCAGCTCCACTAACCTCTACGAGCAGTACTTC	CASSSTNLYEQYF
TRBJ2-4	-	TRBV7-2	TRBD2	TGTGCCAGCAGCGACCGACTAGCGGGGGGGCTAGCCAAAAACATTCAGTACTTC	CASSDRLAGGLAKNIQYF
TRBJ2-7	-	TRBV5-4	-	TGTGCCAGCAGCCCCCCAGGACTGGAAAAAAGGCCTTTGGACGAGCAGTACTTC	CASSPPGLEKRPLDEQYF
TRBJ1-3	-	TRBV2	-	TGTGCCAGCAGTGAATCAGGAAACACCATATATTTT	CASSESGNTIYF